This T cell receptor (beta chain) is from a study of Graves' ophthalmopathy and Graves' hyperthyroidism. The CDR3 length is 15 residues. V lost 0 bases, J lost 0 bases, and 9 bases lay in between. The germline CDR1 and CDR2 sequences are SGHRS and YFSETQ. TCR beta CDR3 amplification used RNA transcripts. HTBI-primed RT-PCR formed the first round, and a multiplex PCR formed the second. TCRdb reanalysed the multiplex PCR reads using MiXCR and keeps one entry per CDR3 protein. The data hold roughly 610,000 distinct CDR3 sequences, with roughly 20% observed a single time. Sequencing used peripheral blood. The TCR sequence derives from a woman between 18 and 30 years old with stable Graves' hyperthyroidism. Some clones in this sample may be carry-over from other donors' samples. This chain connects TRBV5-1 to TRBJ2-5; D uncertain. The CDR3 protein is CASSLEAWNQETQYF. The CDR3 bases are TGCGCCAGCAGCTTGGAGGCCTGGAACCAAGAGACCCAGTACTTC. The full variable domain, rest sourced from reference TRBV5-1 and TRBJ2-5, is KAGVTQTPRYLIKTRGQQVTLSCSPISGHRSVSWYQQTPGQGLQFLFEYFSETQRNKGNFPGRFSGRQFSNSRSEMNVSTLELGDSALYLCASSLEAWNQETQYFGPGTRLLVL.